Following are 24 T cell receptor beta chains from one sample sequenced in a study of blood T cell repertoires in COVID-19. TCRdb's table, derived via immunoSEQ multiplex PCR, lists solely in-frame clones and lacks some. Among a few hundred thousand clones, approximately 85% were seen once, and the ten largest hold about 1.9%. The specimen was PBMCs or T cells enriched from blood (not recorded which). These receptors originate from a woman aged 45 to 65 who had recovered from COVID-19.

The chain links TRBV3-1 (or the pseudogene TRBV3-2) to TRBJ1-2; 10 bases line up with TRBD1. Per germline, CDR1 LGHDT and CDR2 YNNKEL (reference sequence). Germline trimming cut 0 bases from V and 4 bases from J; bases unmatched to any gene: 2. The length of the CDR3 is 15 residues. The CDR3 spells CASSQDRTGGYGYTF. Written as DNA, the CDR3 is TGTGCCAGCAGCCAAGACCGGACAGGGGGCTATGGCTACACCTTC.

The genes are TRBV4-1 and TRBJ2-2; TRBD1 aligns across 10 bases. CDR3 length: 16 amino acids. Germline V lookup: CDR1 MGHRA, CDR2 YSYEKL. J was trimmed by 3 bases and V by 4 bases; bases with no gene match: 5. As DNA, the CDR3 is TGCGCCAGCAGCCTCCGGACAGGGGGGTACACCGGGGAGCTGTTTTTT. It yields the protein CASSLRTGGYTGELFF.

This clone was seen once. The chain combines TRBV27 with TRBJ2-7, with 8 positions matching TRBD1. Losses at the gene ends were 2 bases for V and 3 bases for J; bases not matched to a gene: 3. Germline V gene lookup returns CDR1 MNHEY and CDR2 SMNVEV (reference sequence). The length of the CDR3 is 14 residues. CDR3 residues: CASSLQGAIYEQYF. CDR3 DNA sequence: TGTGCCAGCAGTTTACAGGGGGCGATCTACGAGCAGTACTTC.

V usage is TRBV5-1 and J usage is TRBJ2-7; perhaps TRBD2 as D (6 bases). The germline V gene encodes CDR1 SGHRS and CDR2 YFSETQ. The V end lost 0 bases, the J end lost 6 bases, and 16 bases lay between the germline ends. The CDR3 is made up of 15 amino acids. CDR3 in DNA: TGCGCCAGCAGCTTGGTCGTAGGGAATAGCGGCGAGCAGTACTTC. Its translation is CASSLVVGNSGEQYF.

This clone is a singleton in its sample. The CDR3 region has the DNA TGCGCCAGCAGCCTGCTAGGGGTATACGCTGGAAACACCATATATTTT. Translation: CASSLLGVYAGNTIYF. The J gene is TRBJ1-3, the V gene TRBV4-1; possible D gene TRBD1, 5 bases. The germline CDR1 and CDR2 sequences are MGHRA and YSYEKL. V lost 4 bases, J lost 2 bases, and 15 bases lay in between. This CDR3 is 16 amino acids long.

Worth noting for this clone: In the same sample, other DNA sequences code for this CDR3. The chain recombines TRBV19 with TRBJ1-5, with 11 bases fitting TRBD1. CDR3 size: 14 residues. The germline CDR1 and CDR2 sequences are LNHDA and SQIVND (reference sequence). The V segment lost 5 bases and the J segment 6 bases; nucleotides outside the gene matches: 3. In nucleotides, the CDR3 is TGTGCCAGTAGTGGGACAGGGGGTCGTCAGCCCCAGCATTTT. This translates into CASSGTGGRQPQHF.

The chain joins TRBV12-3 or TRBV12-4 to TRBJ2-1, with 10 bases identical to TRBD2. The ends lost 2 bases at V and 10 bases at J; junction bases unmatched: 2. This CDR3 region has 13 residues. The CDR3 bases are TGTGCCAGCAGTTTACTAGCGGGAGTCGAGCAGTTCTTC. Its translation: CASSLLAGVEQFF.

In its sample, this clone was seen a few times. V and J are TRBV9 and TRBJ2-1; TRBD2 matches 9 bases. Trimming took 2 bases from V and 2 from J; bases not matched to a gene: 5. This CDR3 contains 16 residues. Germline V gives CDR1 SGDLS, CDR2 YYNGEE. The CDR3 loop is CASSVAGGGAYNEQFF. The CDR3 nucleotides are TGTGCCAGCAGCGTTGCGGGAGGGGGCGCCTACAATGAGCAGTTCTTC. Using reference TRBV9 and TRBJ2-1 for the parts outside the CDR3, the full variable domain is DSGVTQTPKHLITATGQRVTLRCSPRSGDLSVYWYQQSLDQGLQFLIQYYNGEERAKGNILERFSAQQFPDLHSELNLSSLELGDSALYFCASSVAGGGAYNEQFFGPGTRLTVL.

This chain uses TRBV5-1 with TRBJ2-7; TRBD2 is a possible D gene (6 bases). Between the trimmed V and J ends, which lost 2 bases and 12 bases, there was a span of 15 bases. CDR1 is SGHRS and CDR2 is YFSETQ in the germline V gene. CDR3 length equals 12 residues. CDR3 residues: CASSFTGEVVYF. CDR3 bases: TGCGCCAGCAGCTTCACGGGGGAAGTCGTGTACTTC.

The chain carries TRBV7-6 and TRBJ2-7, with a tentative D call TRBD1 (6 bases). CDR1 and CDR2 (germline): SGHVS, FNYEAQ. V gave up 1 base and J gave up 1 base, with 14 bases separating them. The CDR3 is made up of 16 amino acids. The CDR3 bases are TGTGCCAGCAGCTTAGGCTACGGCGGACAGTCCTACGAGCAGTACTTC. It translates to CASSLGYGGQSYEQYF. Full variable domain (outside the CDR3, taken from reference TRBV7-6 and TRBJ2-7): GAGVSQSPRYKVTKRGQDVALRCDPISGHVSLYWYRQALGQGPEFLTYFNYEAQQDKSGLPNDRFSAERPEGSISTLTIQRTEQRDSAMYRCASSLGYGGQSYEQYFGPGTRLTVT.

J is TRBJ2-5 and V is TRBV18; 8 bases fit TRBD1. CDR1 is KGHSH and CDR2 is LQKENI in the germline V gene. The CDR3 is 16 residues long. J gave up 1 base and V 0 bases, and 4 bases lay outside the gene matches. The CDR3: CASSPPGQETQETQYF. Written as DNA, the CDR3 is TGTGCCAGCTCACCACCGGGACAGGAGACCCAAGAGACCCAGTACTTC.

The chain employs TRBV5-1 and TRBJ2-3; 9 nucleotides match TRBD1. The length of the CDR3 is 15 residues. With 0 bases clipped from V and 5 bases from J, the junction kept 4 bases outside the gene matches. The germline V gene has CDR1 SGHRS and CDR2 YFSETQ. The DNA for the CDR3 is TGCGCCAGCAGCTTGGAACAGGGGGCAGGAGATACGCAGTATTTT. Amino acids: CASSLEQGAGDTQYF.

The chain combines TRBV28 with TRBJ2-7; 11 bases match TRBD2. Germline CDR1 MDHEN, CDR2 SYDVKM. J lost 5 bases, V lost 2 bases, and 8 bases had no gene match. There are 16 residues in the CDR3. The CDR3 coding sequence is TGTGCCAGCAGTTTACCTGGACTAGCGGGTAACCACGAGCAGTACTTC. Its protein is CASSLPGLAGNHEQYF.

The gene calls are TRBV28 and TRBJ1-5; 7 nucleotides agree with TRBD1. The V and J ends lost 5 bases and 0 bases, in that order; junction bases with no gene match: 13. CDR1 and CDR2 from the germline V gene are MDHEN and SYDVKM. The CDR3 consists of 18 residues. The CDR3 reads CASSNGPGQKSSNQPQHF. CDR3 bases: TGTGCCAGCAGTAATGGGCCGGGACAGAAGAGTAGCAATCAGCCCCAGCATTTT.

Here the CDR3 DNA reads TGTGCCAGCTCACCACTAGAGGGCGAGCAGTACTTC. Translating gives CASSPLEGEQYF. The chain carries TRBV18 and TRBJ2-7; D is possibly TRBD2 (5 bases). The length of the CDR3 is 12 residues. V lost 1 base to trimming and J lost 6 bases, with 7 bases between them. The germline gives CDR1 KGHSH, CDR2 LQKENI.

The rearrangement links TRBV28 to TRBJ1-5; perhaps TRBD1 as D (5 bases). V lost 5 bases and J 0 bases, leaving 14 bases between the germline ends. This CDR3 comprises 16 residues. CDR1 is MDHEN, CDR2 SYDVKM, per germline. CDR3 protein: CASSTSDIISNQPQHF. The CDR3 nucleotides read TGTGCCAGCAGTACCTCGGACATTATTAGCAATCAGCCCCAGCATTTT.

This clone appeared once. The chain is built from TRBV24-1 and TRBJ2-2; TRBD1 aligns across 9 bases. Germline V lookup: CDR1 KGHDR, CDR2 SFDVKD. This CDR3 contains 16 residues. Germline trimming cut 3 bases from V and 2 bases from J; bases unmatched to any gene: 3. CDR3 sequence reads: CATSDTGGPNTGELFF. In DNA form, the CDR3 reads TGTGCCACCAGTGATACAGGGGGCCCTAACACCGGGGAGCTGTTTTTT.

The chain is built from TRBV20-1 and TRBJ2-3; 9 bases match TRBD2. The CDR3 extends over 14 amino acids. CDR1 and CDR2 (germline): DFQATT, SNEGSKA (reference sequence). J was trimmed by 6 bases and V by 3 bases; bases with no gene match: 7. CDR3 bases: TGCAGTGCTAGTCTAGCGGGATACCAGGATACGCAGTATTTT. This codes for CSASLAGYQDTQYF.

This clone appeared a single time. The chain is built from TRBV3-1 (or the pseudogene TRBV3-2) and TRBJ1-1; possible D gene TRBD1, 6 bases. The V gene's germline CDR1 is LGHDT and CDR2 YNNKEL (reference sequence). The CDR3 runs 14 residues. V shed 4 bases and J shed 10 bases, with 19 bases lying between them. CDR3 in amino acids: CASSPTPPTGSAFF. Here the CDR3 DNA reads TGTGCCAGCAGCCCCACACCCCCCACAGGGTCAGCTTTCTTT.

CDR3 DNA: TGTGCCAGCAGCGAGGGACTAGCATTTACCGGGGAGCTGTTTTTT. It specifies CASSEGLAFTGELFF. This chain connects TRBV7-2 to TRBJ2-2; 9 bases line up with TRBD2. The germline CDR1 and CDR2 sequences are SGHTA and FQGNSA. V dropped 5 bases and J dropped 5; count of bases not matched to a gene: 6. The CDR3 has 15 residues.

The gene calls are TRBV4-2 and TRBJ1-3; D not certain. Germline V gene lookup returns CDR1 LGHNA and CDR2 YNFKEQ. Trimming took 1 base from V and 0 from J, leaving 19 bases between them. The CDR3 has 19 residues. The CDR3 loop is CASSQADGVAGGSGNTIYF. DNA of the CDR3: TGTGCCAGCAGCCAAGCCGACGGGGTTGCAGGAGGCTCTGGAAACACCATATATTTT.

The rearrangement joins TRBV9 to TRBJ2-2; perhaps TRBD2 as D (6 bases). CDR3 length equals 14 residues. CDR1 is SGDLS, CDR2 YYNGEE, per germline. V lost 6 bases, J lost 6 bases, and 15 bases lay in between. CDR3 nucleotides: TGTGCCAGCACGAACCTTCCGGGGGCCGGGGAGCTGTTTTTT. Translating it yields CASTNLPGAGELFF.

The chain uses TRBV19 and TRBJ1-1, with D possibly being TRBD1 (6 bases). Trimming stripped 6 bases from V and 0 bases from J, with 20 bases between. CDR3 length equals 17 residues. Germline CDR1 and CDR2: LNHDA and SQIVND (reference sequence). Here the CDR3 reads CASSPGLGQIMNTEAFF. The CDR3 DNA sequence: TGTGCCAGTAGCCCCGGACTTGGACAGATAATGAACACTGAAGCTTTCTTT.

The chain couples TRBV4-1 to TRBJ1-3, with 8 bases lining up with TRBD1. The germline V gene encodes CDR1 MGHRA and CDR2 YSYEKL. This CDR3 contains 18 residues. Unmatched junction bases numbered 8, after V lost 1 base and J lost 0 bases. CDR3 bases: TGCGCCAGCAGCCAAGGTGGGGGACAGGTTAACTCTGGAAACACCATATATTTT. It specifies CASSQGGGQVNSGNTIYF.